This T cell receptor (beta chain) was identified during a study of blood T cells in healthy people across ages. It was with a sample-barcoded 5' primer and a J-beta primer mix that a second PCR of about 7 to 12 cycles was run. A template-switch adaptor that had 12 random nucleotides put a tag on each cDNA molecule. TCRdb re-derived calls from the 5' RACE reads in MiXCR, one entry per CDR3 protein. The data hold about 1.4 million distinct CDR3 sequences, with 45% to 70% observed a single time. Overall study findings and caveats: A strong correlation was found between TCR beta diversity and the percentage of naive T cells. Unknown donor CMV status possibly confounded expanded clonotype changes.

Deletions cut 6 bases from V and 5 bases from J, with 11 bases between. CDR3 length equals 13 residues. This clonotype showed up just a few times. The antigen is unknown. The donors, aged about 6 to 100, were healthy Caucasians from Russia. The V call is TRBV12-3 or TRBV12-4, the J call TRBJ2-1; no clear D. Material for sequencing was blood. The TCR sequence derives from a man between 18 and 35 years old in good health. CDR3 loop: CASSPGRHNEQFF. The CDR3 nucleotides are TGTGCCAGCAGCCCTGGAAGACACAATGAGCAGTTCTTC.